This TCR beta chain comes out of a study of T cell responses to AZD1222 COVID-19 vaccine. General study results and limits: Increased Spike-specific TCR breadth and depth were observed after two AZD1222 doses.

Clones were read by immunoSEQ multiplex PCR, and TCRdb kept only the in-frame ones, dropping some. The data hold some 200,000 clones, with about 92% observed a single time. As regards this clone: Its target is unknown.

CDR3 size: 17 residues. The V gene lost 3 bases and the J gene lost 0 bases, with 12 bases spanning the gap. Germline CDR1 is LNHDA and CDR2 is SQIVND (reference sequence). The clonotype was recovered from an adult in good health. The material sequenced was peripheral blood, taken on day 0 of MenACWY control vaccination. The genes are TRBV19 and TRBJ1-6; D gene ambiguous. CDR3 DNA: TGTGCCAGTAGTATCGCGGGGTCGGGCTCCTATAATTCACCCCTCCACTTT. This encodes CASSIAGSGSYNSPLHF.